What follows are 16 T cell receptor beta chains derived from one specimen sequenced in a study of blood T cell repertoires in COVID-19. The protocol was immunoSEQ multiplex PCR, while the TCRdb copy is restricted to in-frame clones and leaves out a portion. The sample holds roughly 200,000 clones, 86% seen once. Sequences were obtained from PBMCs or T cells enriched from blood (not recorded which). The source of these receptors is a woman aged 25 to 45 who had been exposed to COVID-19.

The chain uses TRBV6-5 and TRBJ2-7; D is unclear. Germline V CDR1 and CDR2: MNHEY, SVGAGI. CDR3 length equals 14 residues. Trimming took 7 bases from V and 1 from J, leaving 14 bases between them. The CDR3 region is CASTPEPRSYEQYF. The CDR3 nucleotides read TGTGCCAGCACCCCGGAGCCTAGATCCTACGAGCAGTACTTC.

The DNA for the CDR3 is TGTGCCAGCAGTGAAATCGCGGGATATGGCTACACCTTC. This codes for CASSEIAGYGYTF. The V and J genes are TRBV25-1 and TRBJ1-2; no firm D call. This CDR3 spans 13 amino acids. The V end was cut by 2 bases, the J end by 5 bases, with 9 bases between. Germline V CDR1 and CDR2: MGHDK, SYGVNS.

This clone is a singleton in its sample. This sequence joins TRBV9 and TRBJ2-3, with D possibly matching TRBD2 (5 bases). Germline CDR1 and CDR2: SGDLS and YYNGEE. There are 15 residues in the CDR3. V shed 3 bases and J shed 4 bases, with 15 bases lying between them. The CDR3 DNA is TGTGCCAGCAGCGGGGTGGAGGCCGGCCCAGATACGCAGTATTTT. It translates to CASSGVEAGPDTQYF.

Here the CDR3 reads CASSLSMRDTEAFF. The CDR3 bases are TGTGCCAGCAGTTTATCGATGAGGGACACTGAAGCTTTCTTT. The rearrangement uses TRBV27 and TRBJ1-1; no definite D call. CDR1 MNHEY and CDR2 SMNVEV come from the germline V gene (reference sequence). Trimming shortened V by 0 bases and J by 3 bases, and 8 bases separated the two germline ends. CDR3 length equals 14 residues.

The DNA for the CDR3 is TGTGCCAGCAGCTTAGGCGCTCGGGGGACAGATACGCAGTATTTT. Translation: CASSLGARGTDTQYF. The V and J genes are TRBV7-2 and TRBJ2-3, with D perhaps TRBD2 (6 bases). The V gene's germline CDR1 is SGHTA and CDR2 FQGNSA. The V gene lost 1 base and the J gene lost 3 bases, with 11 bases spanning the gap. CDR3 length: 15 amino acids.

The chain is built from TRBV7-9 and TRBJ2-3, with D maybe TRBD2 (6 bases). Germline CDR1 SEHNR, CDR2 FQNEAQ (reference sequence). The CDR3 is 14 residues long. V dropped 5 bases and J dropped 1 base, with 10 bases sitting between them. The DNA of the CDR3 is TGTGCCAGCAGCATGGGACTTCGCACAGATACGCAGTATTTT. Its protein product is CASSMGLRTDTQYF.

This chain uses TRBV6-5 with TRBJ1-4, with D possibly being TRBD1 (5 bases). There are 13 residues in the CDR3. CDR1 is MNHEY, CDR2 SVGAGI, per germline. Trimming pared 4 bases from V and 11 bases from J, leaving 14 bases between. The CDR3 region is CASSFDQGEKLFF. As DNA, the CDR3 is TGTGCCAGCAGTTTCGACCAGGGTGAGAAACTGTTTTTT.

This clone was counted between two and nine times. This sequence joins TRBV6-5 and TRBJ2-5; 9 bases match TRBD2. CDR1 and CDR2 from the germline V gene are MNHEY and SVGAGI. The CDR3 consists of 15 residues. J was trimmed by 5 bases and V by 2 bases; bases with no gene match: 6. CDR3 sequence reads: CASSYGGGAVETQYF. The CDR3 DNA follows: TGTGCCAGCAGTTACGGCGGGGGGGCCGTCGAGACCCAGTACTTC.

The chain recombines TRBV27 with TRBJ1-6, with 9 bases matching TRBD1. The ends lost 4 bases at V and 9 bases at J; junction bases unmatched: 4. The CDR3 runs to 14 residues. The germline gives CDR1 MNHEY, CDR2 SMNVEV (reference sequence). The DNA of the CDR3 is TGTGCCAGCAGTTCTTGGACAGGGGTTTCACCCCTCCACTTT. This codes for CASSSWTGVSPLHF.

This chain joins TRBV2 and TRBJ1-4, with D unclear. The V gene lost 4 bases and the J gene lost 5 bases, with 14 bases spanning the gap. CDR1 is SNHLY and CDR2 is FYNNEI in the germline V gene. The CDR3 has 15 residues. CDR3 in DNA: TGTGCCAGCAGTGGCCCCAAGAGTATCAATGAAAAACTGTTTTTT. Its translation is CASSGPKSINEKLFF.

This chain links TRBV5-1 with TRBJ2-3, with D tentatively TRBD2 (6 bases). The CDR3 is 16 amino acids. In germline, CDR1 is SGHRS, CDR2 YFSETQ. Trimming shortened V by 5 bases and J by 0 bases, and 16 bases separated the two germline ends. CDR3 in amino acids: CASSITSWASTDTQYF. CDR3 DNA: TGCGCCAGCAGTATTACTAGCTGGGCTAGCACAGATACGCAGTATTTT.

The table lists this clone with a few counts. The rearrangement links TRBV5-1 to TRBJ1-5; weak D call: TRBD1 (6 bases). Germline CDR1 SGHRS, CDR2 YFSETQ. CDR3 length: 16 amino acids. V lost 4 bases to trimming and J lost 2 bases, with 16 bases between them. For the CDR3, the DNA is TGCGCCAGCAGCCCTGGACAGTCCGGAGGCAATCAGCCCCAGCATTTT. Protein sequence: CASSPGQSGGNQPQHF.

There are many counts of this clone. The chain carries TRBV29-1 and TRBJ1-2; tentatively, D is TRBD1 (5 bases). The CDR3 has 13 residues. The germline V gene encodes CDR1 SQVTM and CDR2 ANQGSEA. V shed 7 bases and J shed 3 bases, with 15 bases lying between them. DNA for the CDR3: TGCAGCGCCTATCCCGGGGACTACTATGGCTACACCTTC. This translates into CSAYPGDYYGYTF.

V gene TRBV24-1 combines with J gene TRBJ2-1, with D perhaps matching TRBD2 (6 bases). The CDR3 loop spans 16 amino acids. Germline V gene lookup returns CDR1 KGHDR and CDR2 SFDVKD. V was shortened by 5 bases and J by 1 base, with 14 bases between the two germline ends. CDR3 nucleotides: TGTGCCACCAGTGGGGCCAGGCGGGGATCCTACAATGAGCAGTTCTTC. Its translation is CATSGARRGSYNEQFF.

The chain joins TRBV2 to TRBJ2-1, with TRBD2 identical over 11 bases. V gave up 6 bases and J gave up 15 bases; unmatched junction bases: 10. The CDR3 consists of 13 residues. Germline V gene lookup returns CDR1 SNHLY and CDR2 FYNNEI. The CDR3 DNA is TGTGCCAGCAGGGATAGCGGGGGGGTGGCGGGGTTCTTC. Translation: CASRDSGGVAGFF. Full variable domain (remainder filled in from reference TRBV2 and TRBJ2-1): EPEVTQTPSHQVTQMGQEVILRCVPISNHLYFYWYRQILGQKVEFLVSFYNNEISEKSEIFDDQFSVERPDGSNFTLKIRSTKLEDSAMYFCASRDSGGVAGFFGPGTRLTVL.

This chain joins TRBV5-5 and TRBJ1-5; D unclear. Germline V gene sequence: CDR1 SGHKS, CDR2 YYEKEE (reference sequence). This CDR3 has 14 amino acids. V dropped 0 bases and J dropped 6 bases, with 10 bases sitting between them. The CDR3 nucleotides read TGTGCCAGCAGCTTGGGGGGAGGTAGTCAGCCCCAGCATTTT. Amino acid sequence: CASSLGGGSQPQHF.